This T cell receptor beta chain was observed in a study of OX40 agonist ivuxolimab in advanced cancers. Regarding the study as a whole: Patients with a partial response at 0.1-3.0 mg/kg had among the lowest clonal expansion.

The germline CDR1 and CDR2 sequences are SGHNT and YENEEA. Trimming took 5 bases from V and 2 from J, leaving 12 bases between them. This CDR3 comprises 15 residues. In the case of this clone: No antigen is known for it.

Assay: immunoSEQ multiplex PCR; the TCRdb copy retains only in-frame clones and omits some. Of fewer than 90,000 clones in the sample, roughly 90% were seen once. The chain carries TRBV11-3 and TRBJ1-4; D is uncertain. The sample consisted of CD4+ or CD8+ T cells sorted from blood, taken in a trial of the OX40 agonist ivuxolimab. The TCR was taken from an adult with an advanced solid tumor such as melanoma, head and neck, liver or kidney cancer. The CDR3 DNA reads TGTGCCAGCAGCCCGGGGAGGTTCACTAATGAAAAACTGTTTTTT. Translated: CASSPGRFTNEKLFF.